A selection of T cell receptor beta chains follows, all from one sample in a study of T-cell reconstitution after alpha-beta-depleted transplantation in children. TCRdb independently ran MiXCR on the PCR reads; one entry per CDR3 protein. The sample includes approximately 170,000 distinct CDR3 sequences, around 10% of them seen just once. This material consisted of PBMCs, taken before TCRalphabeta/CD19-depleted stem cell transplant. The receptors here all came from a boy aged 2-15 years with acute myeloid leukemia, due to receive a stem cell transplant. CDR3s include the opening cysteine and the closing phenylalanine or tryptophan. D genes are given only for firm matches. Clone size is shown for a subset of rows, as once, few, many or a class of expanded clone.

>TRBV5-1|.|TRBJ2-5|13|many
TGCGCCAGCAGCTTTTCGGGTAGCGAGACCCAGTACTTC
CASSFSGSETQYF
>TRBV25-1|.|TRBJ1-6|12|many
TGTGCCAGCAGTGATGGGTATTCACCCCTCCACTTT
CASSDGYSPLHF
>TRBV5-6|.|TRBJ2-1|14|many
TGTGCCAGCAGCCAAATCGGAGTCTACAATGAGCAGTTCTTC
CASSQIGVYNEQFF
>TRBV29-1|TRBD2|TRBJ2-3|16|.
TGCTGCGCTAGCGGGACTAGCGGACAAGTACGAGATACGCAGTATTTT
CCASGTSGQVRDTQYF
>TRBV12-3/TRBV12-4|.|TRBJ2-2|14|many
TGTGCCAGCAGTCCAGAGACAGACACCGGGGAGCTGTTTTTT
CASSPETDTGELFF
>TRBV20-1|TRBD2|TRBJ2-1|15|many
TGCAGTGCGAGAACCGGGACTAGCGGGGTGGGGGAGCAGTTCTTC
CSARTGTSGVGEQFF
>TRBV21-1|.|TRBJ2-7|14|many
TGTGCCAGCAGCAAGGGAGGAGACTCCTACGAGCAGTACTTC
CASSKGGDSYEQYF
>TRBV7-9|TRBD2|TRBJ2-7|14|many
TGTGCCAGCAGCTTGGGCCGGGGGGTCGACGAGCAGTACTTC
CASSLGRGVDEQYF
>TRBV29-1|.|TRBJ1-2|12|.
TGCAGCCTCGGAGGGGGTAACTATGGCTACACCTTC
CSLGGGNYGYTF
>TRBV5-4|.|TRBJ2-1|13|many
TGTGCCAGCAGCTTAGAGGACAACAATGAGCAGTTCTTC
CASSLEDNNEQFF
>TRBV12-5|.|TRBJ1-1|15|few
TGTGCTAGTTTATTTAGGGGAAGGGTTGACACTGAAGCTTTCTTT
CASLFRGRVDTEAFF
>TRBV11-2|TRBD2|TRBJ2-1|18|many
TGTGCCAGCAGCTTACTCCAAGGACTAGCGGACTCCTACAATGAGCAGTTCTTC
CASSLLQGLADSYNEQFF
>TRBV11-2|.|TRBJ2-3|14|many
TGTGCCAGCAGCTCCCCCAGGGGTGGACTAACCAAGTATTTT
CASSSPRGGLTKYF
>TRBV5-1|.|TRBJ2-7|14|many
TGCGCCAGCAGCTTGGGGGGAGCGGTCTACGAGCAGTACTTC
CASSLGGAVYEQYF
>TRBV3-1|TRBD2|TRBJ2-1|15|many
TGTGCCAGCAGCCAAGCACTAGCGGGGAACAATGAGCAGTTCTTC
CASSQALAGNNEQFF
>TRBV12-3/TRBV12-4|TRBD1|TRBJ1-5|13|many
TGTGCCAGCAGCCCTGACAGGGGCCAGCCCCAGCATTTT
CASSPDRGQPQHF
>TRBV4-1|.|TRBJ1-3|17|many
TGCGCCAGCAGCCATGTACCAGGACCGAACTCTGGAAACACCATATATTTT
CASSHVPGPNSGNTIYF
>TRBV4-1|TRBD2|TRBJ2-3|19|many
TGCGCCAGCAGCCAAGTGGGGCTAGCGGGACATAAAAGCACAGATACGCAGTATTTT
CASSQVGLAGHKSTDTQYF
>TRBV2|.|TRBJ2-5|12|many
TGTGCCAGCAGTGAGGAATCAGAGACCCAGTACTTC
CASSEESETQYF
>TRBV11-2|TRBD1|TRBJ2-5|14|many
TGTGCCAGCAGCCCACGGGACAGACAAGAGACCCAGTACTTC
CASSPRDRQETQYF
>TRBV5-1|.|TRBJ2-2|16|many
TGCGCCAGCAGCTTGGCCGAAAGGATTGGGACCGGGGAGCTGTTTTTT
CASSLAERIGTGELFF
>TRBV20-1|.|TRBJ1-1|13|many
TGCAGTGCTAGTTTGGGCGGGAGCACTGAAGCTTTCTTT
CSASLGGSTEAFF
>TRBV5-1|.|TRBJ2-3|16|many
TGCGCCAGCAGCTTGGAGCTTCTCTATAGCACAGATACGCAGTATTTT
CASSLELLYSTDTQYF
>TRBV2|TRBD2|TRBJ2-1|14|many
TGTGCCAGCAGCAGCGGGATATCATACAATGAGCAGTTCTTC
CASSSGISYNEQFF
>TRBV14|.|TRBJ1-5|13|many
TGTGCCAGCAGCACCGACCACAATCAGCCCCAGCATTTT
CASSTDHNQPQHF
>TRBV7-2|TRBD2|TRBJ2-4|14|many
TGTGCCAGCAGCGGAGGTCTAGCGGGGGTTAAGGAGTACTTC
CASSGGLAGVKEYF
>TRBV12-3/TRBV12-4|TRBD1|TRBJ1-2|14|many
TGTGCCAGCAGTTTAGGGAGACAGGGTCCTGGCTACACCTTC
CASSLGRQGPGYTF
>TRBV5-1|.|TRBJ1-3|12|many
TGCGCCAGCAGCTCCCTCGGGGACACCATATATTTT
CASSSLGDTIYF
>TRBV12-3/TRBV12-4|.|TRBJ1-5|15|many
TGTGCCAGCAGCCTCAGACAGCATGGCAATCAGCCCCAGCATTTT
CASSLRQHGNQPQHF
>TRBV24-1|.|TRBJ2-2|14|many
TGTGCCACCAGTGATGGGACGGACACCGGGGAGCTGTTTTTT
CATSDGTDTGELFF
>TRBV25-1|TRBD1|TRBJ2-2|13|many
TGTGCCAGCCGACAGGGGGCTGCCGGGGAGCTGTTTTTT
CASRQGAAGELFF
>TRBV7-9|.|TRBJ2-1|12|many
TGTGCCAGCAGCCCCTTTAACAATGAGCAGTTCTTC
CASSPFNNEQFF
>TRBV9|TRBD2|TRBJ2-1|16|many
TGTGCCAGCAGCGTGGGCGGCGGGAGCTCCTACAATGAGCAGTTCTTC
CASSVGGGSSYNEQFF
>TRBV28|.|TRBJ2-7|14|many
TGTGCCAGCAGTTCGGTACAGCGGGCCTACGAGCAGTACTTC
CASSSVQRAYEQYF
>TRBV20-1|.|TRBJ2-5|11|few
TGCAGTGCCACGTACCAAGAGACCCAGTACTTC
CSATYQETQYF
>TRBV13|.|TRBJ2-3|15|many
TGTGCCAGCAGCTTCGTAGCGGTTAGCACAGATACGCAGTATTTT
CASSFVAVSTDTQYF
>TRBV20-1|TRBD2|TRBJ2-3|15|many
TGCAGTGCTACCACGCGGGAGGGCCGTGTAGATACGCAGTATTTT
CSATTREGRVDTQYF
>TRBV5-1|.|TRBJ2-3|14|many
TGCGCCAGCAAGGTACAGGAGGGCACAGATACGCAGTATTTT
CASKVQEGTDTQYF
>TRBV7-6|TRBD1|TRBJ2-7|15|many
TGTGCCAGCAGCATCCGGGACAGGGCAGAGAACGAGCAGTACTTC
CASSIRDRAENEQYF
>TRBV20-1|.|TRBJ2-1|14|many
TGCAGTGCTATCCCTAGATTATCAACCAATGAGCAGTTCTTC
CSAIPRLSTNEQFF
>TRBV7-9|.|TRBJ2-3|13|many
TGTGCCAGCAGCTGGGGAGAGTGGGATACGCAGTATTTT
CASSWGEWDTQYF
>TRBV20-1|TRBD1|TRBJ1-5|16|many
TGCAGTGCTAGAGATCGACAGGGGGCCTCTAATCAGCCCCAGCATTTT
CSARDRQGASNQPQHF
>TRBV4-2|.|TRBJ2-1|15|many
TGTGCCAGCAGCCAAGATAAGGCTGTAGGCGCTGAGCAGTTCTTC
CASSQDKAVGAEQFF
>TRBV10-3|TRBD2|TRBJ2-1|15|many
TGTGCCATCAGTGAGTCGCGGGAGACCCAGAATGAGCAGTTCTTC
CAISESRETQNEQFF
>TRBV3-1|.|TRBJ1-4|17|many
TGTGCCAGCAGCCAAGTATTTAGAACAGGTGGGAATGAAAAACTGTTTTTT
CASSQVFRTGGNEKLFF